This passage covers 21 T cell receptor beta chains from one sample sequenced in a study of T cell responses to AZD1222 COVID-19 vaccine. The method was immunoSEQ multiplex PCR; TCRdb's version includes in-frame clones alone and lacks a portion of them. Of about 94,000 clones in the sample, 85% were seen once. The sample here was peripheral blood, taken 28 days after the second AZD1222 dose. The receptor source for this set is an adult who received the AZD1222 COVID-19 vaccine.

This chain links TRBV5-1 with TRBJ1-4; tentatively, D is TRBD1 (5 bases). CDR1 and CDR2 from the germline V gene are SGHRS and YFSETQ. This CDR3 comprises 16 residues. Trimming left V 4 bases short and J 0 bases short, with 13 bases between. The CDR3 protein is CASSRDSKATNEKLFF. The CDR3 region has the DNA TGCGCCAGCAGCCGTGACAGTAAGGCAACTAATGAAAAACTGTTTTTT.

The chain uses TRBV5-1 and TRBJ1-2; a possible D gene is TRBD1 (6 bases). The CDR3 contains 14 residues. V lost 2 bases and J 6 bases, leaving 14 bases between the germline ends. Per germline, CDR1 SGHRS and CDR2 YFSETQ. The CDR3: CASSLQGIYDGYTF. DNA for the CDR3: TGCGCCAGCAGCTTACAGGGAATTTACGATGGCTACACCTTC.

This chain links TRBV7-9 with TRBJ1-2; D call uncertain. Germline CDR1 is SEHNR and CDR2 is FQNEAQ (reference sequence). Trimming stripped 4 bases from V and 1 base from J, with 13 bases between. This CDR3 has 15 amino acids. CDR3: CASSSTVSLNYGYTF. In DNA, the CDR3 is TGTGCCAGCAGCTCTACTGTCTCACTTAACTATGGCTACACCTTC.

The chain joins TRBV27 to TRBJ2-1, with D perhaps matching TRBD1 or TRBD2 (5 bases each). The germline CDR1 and CDR2 sequences are MNHEY and SMNVEV (reference sequence). V lost 6 bases and J lost 1, with 22 bases in between. The CDR3 extends over 18 amino acids. The CDR3 DNA is TGTGCCAGCAGCACCCGAACTAGAAATGGGGCGTCCTACAATGAGCAGTTCTTC. Protein product: CASSTRTRNGASYNEQFF.

V is TRBV7-9 and J is TRBJ1-3; D gene uncertain. Germline assignment: CDR1 SEHNR and CDR2 FQNEAQ (reference sequence). V was cut by 1 base and J by 4 bases, with 11 bases left in between. The CDR3 spans 15 residues. The CDR3, as DNA: TGTGCCAGCAGCTTAGAAGGGTCGGTGGGAAACACCATATATTTT. Protein: CASSLEGSVGNTIYF.

The CDR3 spells CASSQDPGALTEPYF. As DNA, the CDR3 is TGTGCCAGCAGCCAAGATCCGGGTGCCCTTACGGAACCGTACTTC. This chain connects TRBV3-1 (or the pseudogene TRBV3-2) to TRBJ2-4; D is undetermined. The germline CDR1 and CDR2 sequences are LGHDT and YNNKEL (reference sequence). The CDR3 sequence is 15 residues long. With 0 bases removed from V and 15 bases from J, the gap between germline ends came to 21 bases.

The rearrangement uses TRBV7-3 and TRBJ2-3; TRBD1 agrees at 9 bases. The CDR3 runs 14 residues. Unmatched junction bases numbered 3, after V lost 4 bases and J lost 4 bases. CDR1 is SGHTA, CDR2 FQGTGA, per germline. The CDR3 DNA follows: TGTGCCAGCAGCTCGCGGACAGGGGCAGATACGCAGTATTTT. It translates to CASSSRTGADTQYF.

The genes are TRBV29-1 and TRBJ1-4; TRBD1 might be the D (5 bases). This CDR3 contains 13 residues. V lost 2 bases and J 7 bases, leaving 11 bases between the germline ends. Germline V CDR1 and CDR2: SQVTM, ANQGSEA. The CDR3 DNA sequence: TGCAGCGTTGAACAGGGTGTGGGTGAAAAACTGTTTTTT. This gives the protein CSVEQGVGEKLFF.

This chain connects TRBV28 to TRBJ1-5; D gene ambiguous. The CDR3 loop spans 16 amino acids. The germline V and J ends were trimmed by 0 bases and 0 bases, with 9 bases remaining between them. Per germline, CDR1 MDHEN and CDR2 SYDVKM. The CDR3 loop reads CASSLWLEASNQPQHF. The CDR3 DNA is TGTGCCAGCAGTTTATGGTTGGAGGCTAGCAATCAGCCCCAGCATTTT.

This rearrangement joins TRBV5-1 to TRBJ2-5, with 10 bases lining up with TRBD1. Germline V CDR1 and CDR2: SGHRS, YFSETQ. The CDR3 extends over 16 amino acids. With V trimmed by 7 bases and J by 3 bases, 12 bases remained unmatched. CDR3: CASLRDRDRGEETQYF. Written as DNA, the CDR3 is TGCGCCAGCTTGCGGGACCGGGACAGGGGCGAAGAGACCCAGTACTTC.

This rearrangement joins TRBV6-5 to TRBJ2-7; TRBD1 agrees at 9 bases. The CDR3 consists of 15 residues. The V and J ends lost 2 bases and 2 bases, in that order; junction bases with no gene match: 4. Germline V CDR1 and CDR2: MNHEY, SVGAGI. CDR3 nucleotide sequence: TGTGCCAGCAGTTACGGACAGGGGACAGCCTACGAGCAGTACTTC. Its protein is CASSYGQGTAYEQYF.

CDR3 in amino acids: CASSLEGGGGETQYF. DNA of the CDR3: TGTGCCAGCAGTCTCGAGGGCGGGGGGGGTGAGACCCAGTACTTC. This chain uses TRBV6-5 with TRBJ2-5, with 9 bases that match TRBD2. The germline V gene encodes CDR1 MNHEY and CDR2 SVGAGI. The CDR3 consists of 15 residues. With 5 bases clipped from V and 5 bases from J, the junction kept 9 bases outside the gene matches.

The chain is built from TRBV10-3 and TRBJ1-1; D uncertain. Trimming pared 6 bases from V and 3 bases from J, leaving 14 bases between. The CDR3 is 14 amino acids. Germline V gives CDR1 ENHRY, CDR2 SYGVKD. The CDR3: CAIRGWGGYTEAFF. CDR3 nucleotides: TGTGCCATCAGGGGGTGGGGTGGGTACACTGAAGCTTTCTTT.

CDR3 residues: CASSLWVHRDMTRSSYNEQFF. The DNA for the CDR3 is TGTGCCAGCAGTTTATGGGTTCACCGGGACATGACTCGCAGCTCCTACAATGAGCAGTTCTTC. This rearrangement joins TRBV28 to TRBJ2-1, with D perhaps TRBD1 (6 bases). The length of the CDR3 is 21 residues. The germline V gene has CDR1 MDHEN and CDR2 SYDVKM. V dropped 0 bases and J dropped 0 bases, with 24 bases sitting between them.

The chain has TRBV6-2 or TRBV6-3 and TRBJ1-2, with TRBD1 matching 8 bases. The CDR3 is 19 amino acids. CDR1 is MNHEY and CDR2 is SVGEGT in the germline V gene. V shed 2 bases, J shed 0 bases, and the junction held 14 bases outside the gene matches. For the CDR3, the DNA is TGTGCCAGCAGTTACATCATGGGACAGGCGACACGAGCTAACTATGGCTACACCTTC. Translated: CASSYIMGQATRANYGYTF.

The rearrangement uses TRBV4-2 and TRBJ1-5; a possible D gene is TRBD1 (6 bases). There are 15 residues in the CDR3. The germline V gene has CDR1 LGHNA and CDR2 YNFKEQ. Trimming pared 0 bases from V and 8 bases from J, leaving 14 bases between. CDR3 sequence reads: CASSQDTGGSKPQHF. The CDR3 coding sequence is TGTGCCAGCAGCCAAGATACCGGGGGCAGCAAGCCCCAGCATTTT.

V and J are TRBV4-3 and TRBJ2-7, with 13 nucleotides matching TRBD2. The CDR3 is made up of 18 amino acids. V was clipped by 1 base and J by 4 bases; unmatched bases: 10. Germline loops: CDR1 LGHNA, CDR2 YSLEER. CDR3 DNA: TGCGCCAGCAGCCAAGGGGGTGCGGGACTAGCGGGGATATACGAGCAGTACTTC. Encoded protein: CASSQGGAGLAGIYEQYF.

In this sample, this clone turned up a few times. V usage is TRBV4-2 and J usage is TRBJ1-4; 7 nucleotides align to TRBD1. The V gene's germline CDR1 is LGHNA and CDR2 YNFKEQ. The CDR3 has 14 amino acids. With V trimmed by 2 bases and J by 8 bases, 5 bases remained unmatched. CDR3: CASSQTGAGEKLFF. CDR3 nucleotides: TGTGCCAGCAGCCAAACAGGGGCGGGAGAAAAACTGTTTTTT.

There are a few counts of this clone. The gene calls are TRBV7-9 and TRBJ2-1; 9 nucleotides align to TRBD1. Unmatched junction bases numbered 6, after V lost 3 bases and J lost 6 bases. The CDR3 runs to 15 residues. The germline CDR1 and CDR2 sequences are SEHNR and FQNEAQ (reference sequence). The CDR3 here is CASSFRDRESNEQFF. CDR3 nucleotides: TGTGCCAGCAGCTTCCGGGACAGGGAGAGCAATGAGCAGTTCTTC.

The V and J genes are TRBV30 and TRBJ1-5; possible D gene TRBD1, 5 bases. V lost 4 bases and J 7 bases, leaving 14 bases between the germline ends. Germline CDR1 reads GTSNPN; CDR2 reads SVGIG (reference sequence). The CDR3 covers 13 residues. The chain's CDR3 is CAWTTGIMQPQHF. The CDR3 DNA reads as TGTGCCTGGACCACAGGAATCATGCAGCCCCAGCATTTT.

The chain uses TRBV7-9 and TRBJ2-3; 7 bases are a match to TRBD2. The V segment lost 8 bases and the J segment 1 base; nucleotides outside the gene matches: 3. The CDR3 has 13 residues. Per germline, CDR1 SEHNR and CDR2 FQNEAQ (reference sequence). This CDR3 is CASGGSGTDTQYF. The DNA of the CDR3 is TGTGCCAGCGGCGGGAGTGGCACAGATACGCAGTATTTT.